The clone carrying this T cell receptor (beta chain) occurred many times. Its antigen is not identified. This sample stems from a study of T cells after posttransplantation cyclophosphamide. Overall study results and limits: TRB overlap between skin or GI tissue T cells and blood was limited. Later blood repertoires were often dominated by clones from the donor CD8+ memory compartment. After PTCy, TRB diversity resembled that of CNI/methotrexate controls.

Cyclophosphamide on days +3 and +4 followed busulfan-fludarabine conditioning and a marrow graft. Using immunoSEQ multiplex PCR, the repertoire was profiled, and TCRdb retains in-frame clones only, with some absent. The sample lists roughly 3,000 clones, none appearing once, the ten largest making up approximately 31%. Germline V gene lookup returns CDR1 MGHRA and CDR2 YSYEKL. The length of the CDR3 is 15 residues. The junction had 4 bases not matched to a gene; V was cut back by 5 bases and J by 2 bases. Here the sequenced sample was PBMCs, taken after allogeneic stem cell transplant with posttransplant cyclophosphamide. The TCR originated in a female patient in her 50s who received an allogeneic stem cell transplant from a related donor, was CMV-positive, and had no GVHD. The T cells may come from the graft donor. The V call is TRBV4-1, the J call TRBJ2-3, with 10 nucleotides matching TRBD1. The CDR3 region has the DNA TGCGCCAGCAGCTCGACAGGGGGCCCCACAGATACGCAGTATTTT. It codes for CASSSTGGPTDTQYF.